This TCR beta chain is drawn from a study of blood T cells in healthy people across ages. This clonotype was seen more than once but under ten times. The CDR3 contains 16 residues. V lost 4 bases and J lost 6, with 22 bases in between. Per germline, CDR1 LGHNA and CDR2 YNFKEQ. The authors ran a second PCR of 7 to 11 cycles using a sample-barcoded 5' primer and a J-beta primer mix. TCRdb re-derived calls from the 5' RACE reads in MiXCR, one entry per CDR3 protein. Of 450,000 to 650,000 distinct CDR3 sequences listed, less than 25% are singletons. The data also belong to a second study, concerning T cells of mothers and their children. That publication notes: With the M1S primer of the second PCR, sample barcodes and 2-4 random nucleotides were added.

The chain recombines TRBV4-2 with TRBJ2-7; possible D gene TRBD2, 5 bases. This TCR derives from a boy aged 5-17 years in good health. Material: blood. The CDR3 sequence: CASSPYQRSESGEQYF. The CDR3 coding sequence is TGTGCCAGCAGCCCCTACCAGCGGTCCGAGTCAGGCGAGCAGTACTTC.